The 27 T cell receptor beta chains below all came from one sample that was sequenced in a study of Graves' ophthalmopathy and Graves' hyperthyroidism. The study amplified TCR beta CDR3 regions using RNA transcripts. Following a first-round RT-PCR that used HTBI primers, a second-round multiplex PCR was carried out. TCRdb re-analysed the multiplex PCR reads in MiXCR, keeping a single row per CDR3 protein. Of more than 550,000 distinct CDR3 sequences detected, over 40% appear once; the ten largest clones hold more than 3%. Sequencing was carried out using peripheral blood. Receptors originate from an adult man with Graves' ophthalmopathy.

CDR3 protein: CASSVSGQGKFETQYF. In DNA, the CDR3 is TGTGCCAGCAGCGTATCAGGACAGGGGAAATTTGAGACCCAGTACTTC. The chain couples TRBV9 to TRBJ2-5; TRBD1 matches 9 bases. V trimming: 1 base; J trimming: 5 bases; junction bases outside the gene matches: 9. Per the germline V gene, CDR1 is SGDLS and CDR2 is YYNGEE. The CDR3 has 16 residues.

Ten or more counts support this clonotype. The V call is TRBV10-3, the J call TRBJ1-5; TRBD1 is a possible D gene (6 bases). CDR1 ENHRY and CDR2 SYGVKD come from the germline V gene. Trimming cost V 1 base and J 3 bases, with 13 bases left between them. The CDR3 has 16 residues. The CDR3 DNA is TGTGCCATCAGTGAGTATTGGACAGCCAACAATCAGCCCCAGCATTTT. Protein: CAISEYWTANNQPQHF.

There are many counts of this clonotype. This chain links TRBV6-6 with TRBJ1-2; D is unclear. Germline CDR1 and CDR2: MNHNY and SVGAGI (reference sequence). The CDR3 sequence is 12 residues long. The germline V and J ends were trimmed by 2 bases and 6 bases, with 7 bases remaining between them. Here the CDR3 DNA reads TGTGCCAGCAGTTACGGCGTCAATGGCTACACCTTC. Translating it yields CASSYGVNGYTF.

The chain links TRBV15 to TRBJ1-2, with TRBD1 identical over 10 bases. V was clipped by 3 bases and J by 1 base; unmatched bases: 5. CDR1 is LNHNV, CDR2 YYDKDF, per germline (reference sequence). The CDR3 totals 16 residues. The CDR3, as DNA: TGTGCCACCAGCAGCCCTCGGACAGGGGGTAACTATGGCTACACCTTC. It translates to CATSSPRTGGNYGYTF.

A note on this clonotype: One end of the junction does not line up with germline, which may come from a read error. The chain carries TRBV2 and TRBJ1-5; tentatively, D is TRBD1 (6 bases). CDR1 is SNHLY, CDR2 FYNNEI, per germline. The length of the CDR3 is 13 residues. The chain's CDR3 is CASSLQGLKPQLF. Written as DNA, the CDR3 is TGTGCCAGCAGTTTACAGGGCCTAAAGCCCCAGCTTTTT.

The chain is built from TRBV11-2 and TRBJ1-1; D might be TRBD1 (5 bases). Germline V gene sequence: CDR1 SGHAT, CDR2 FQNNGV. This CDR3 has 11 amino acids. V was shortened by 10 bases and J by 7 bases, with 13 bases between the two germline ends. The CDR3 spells CATGGTNEAFF. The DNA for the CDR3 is TGTGCCACCGGAGGGACTAATGAAGCTTTCTTT.

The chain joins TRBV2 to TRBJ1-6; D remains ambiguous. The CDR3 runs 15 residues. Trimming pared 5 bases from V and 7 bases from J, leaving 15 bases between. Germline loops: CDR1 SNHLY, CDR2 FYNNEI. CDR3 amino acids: CASSYSGDGNSPLHF. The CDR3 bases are TGTGCCAGCAGTTACTCCGGCGACGGAAATTCACCCCTCCACTTT.

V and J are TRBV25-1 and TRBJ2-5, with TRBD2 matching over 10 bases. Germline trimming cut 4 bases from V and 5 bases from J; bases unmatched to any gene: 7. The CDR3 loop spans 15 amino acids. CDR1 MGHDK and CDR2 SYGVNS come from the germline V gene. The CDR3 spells CASSAWTSGRETQYF. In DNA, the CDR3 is TGTGCCAGCAGTGCTTGGACTAGCGGACGGGAGACCCAGTACTTC.

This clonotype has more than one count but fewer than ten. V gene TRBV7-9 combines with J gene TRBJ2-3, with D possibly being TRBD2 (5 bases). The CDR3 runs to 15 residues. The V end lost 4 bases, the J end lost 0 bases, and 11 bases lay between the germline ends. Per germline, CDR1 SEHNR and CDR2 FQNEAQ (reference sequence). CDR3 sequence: CASSSWTGSTDTQYF. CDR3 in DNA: TGTGCCAGCAGCTCGTGGACGGGAAGCACAGATACGCAGTATTTT.

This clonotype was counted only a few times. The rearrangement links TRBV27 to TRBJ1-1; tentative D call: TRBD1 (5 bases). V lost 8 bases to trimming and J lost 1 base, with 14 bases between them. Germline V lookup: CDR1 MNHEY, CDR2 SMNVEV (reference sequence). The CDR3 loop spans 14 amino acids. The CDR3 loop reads CASWGSGRNTEAFF. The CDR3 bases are TGTGCCAGCTGGGGGTCAGGGAGGAACACTGAAGCTTTCTTT.

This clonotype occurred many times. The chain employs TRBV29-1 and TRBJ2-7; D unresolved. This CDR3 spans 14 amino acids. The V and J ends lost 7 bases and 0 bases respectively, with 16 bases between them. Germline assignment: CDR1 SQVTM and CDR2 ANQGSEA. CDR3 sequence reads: CSARYSYTSYEQYF. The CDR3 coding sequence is TGCAGCGCCCGATACAGCTATACCTCCTACGAGCAGTACTTC.

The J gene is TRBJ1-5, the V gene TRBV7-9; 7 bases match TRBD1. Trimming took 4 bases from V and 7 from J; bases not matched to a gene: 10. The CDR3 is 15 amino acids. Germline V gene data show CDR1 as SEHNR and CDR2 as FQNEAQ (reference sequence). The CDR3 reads CASSSSHRGGQPQHF. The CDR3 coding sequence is TGTGCCAGCAGCTCGTCCCACAGGGGAGGACAGCCCCAGCATTTT.

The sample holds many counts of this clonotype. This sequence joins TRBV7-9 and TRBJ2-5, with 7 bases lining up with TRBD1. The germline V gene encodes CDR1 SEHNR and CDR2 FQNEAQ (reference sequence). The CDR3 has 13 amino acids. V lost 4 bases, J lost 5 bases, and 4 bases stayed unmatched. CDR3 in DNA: TGTGCCAGCAGCTATCAGGGGGACGAGACCCAGTACTTC. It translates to CASSYQGDETQYF.

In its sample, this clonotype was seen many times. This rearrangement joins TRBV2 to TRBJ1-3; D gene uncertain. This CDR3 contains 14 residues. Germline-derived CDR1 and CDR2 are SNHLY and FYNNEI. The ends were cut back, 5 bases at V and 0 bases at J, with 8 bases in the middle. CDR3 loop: CASSWGTSGNTIYF. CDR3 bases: TGTGCCAGCAGTTGGGGAACCTCTGGAAACACCATATATTTT.

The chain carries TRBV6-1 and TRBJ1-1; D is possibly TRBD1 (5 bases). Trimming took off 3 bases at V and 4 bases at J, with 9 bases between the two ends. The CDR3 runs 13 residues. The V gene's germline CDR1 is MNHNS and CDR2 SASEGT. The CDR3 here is CASSEPGSTEAFF. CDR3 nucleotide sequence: TGTGCCAGCAGTGAGCCAGGGAGCACTGAAGCTTTCTTT.

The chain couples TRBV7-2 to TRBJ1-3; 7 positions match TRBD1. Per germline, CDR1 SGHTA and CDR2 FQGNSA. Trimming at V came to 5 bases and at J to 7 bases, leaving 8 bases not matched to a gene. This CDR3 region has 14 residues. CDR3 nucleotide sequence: TGTGCCAGCAGCCGGTCCGGGACAGAGAACACCATATATTTT. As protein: CASSRSGTENTIYF.

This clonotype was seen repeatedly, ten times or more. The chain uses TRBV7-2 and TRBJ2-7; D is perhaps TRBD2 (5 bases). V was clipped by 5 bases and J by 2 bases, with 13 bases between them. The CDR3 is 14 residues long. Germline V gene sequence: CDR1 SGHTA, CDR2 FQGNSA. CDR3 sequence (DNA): TGTGCCAGCAGCGCCCGTGAGGGCCCCTACGAGCAGTACTTC. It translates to CASSAREGPYEQYF.

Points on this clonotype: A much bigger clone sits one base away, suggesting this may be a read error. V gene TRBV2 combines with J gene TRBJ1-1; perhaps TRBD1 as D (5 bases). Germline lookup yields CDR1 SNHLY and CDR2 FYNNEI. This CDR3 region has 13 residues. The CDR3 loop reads CASSQDTQVEASF. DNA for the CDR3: TGTGCCAGCAGTCAGGACACTCAAGTTGAAGCTTCCTTT.

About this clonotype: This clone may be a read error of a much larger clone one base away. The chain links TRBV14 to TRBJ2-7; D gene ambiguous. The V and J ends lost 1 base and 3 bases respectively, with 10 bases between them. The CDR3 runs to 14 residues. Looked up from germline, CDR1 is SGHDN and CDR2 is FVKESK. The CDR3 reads CASSQAAGFYEQYF. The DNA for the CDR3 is TGTGCCAGCAGCCAAGCGGCCGGTTTCTACGAGCAGTACTTC.

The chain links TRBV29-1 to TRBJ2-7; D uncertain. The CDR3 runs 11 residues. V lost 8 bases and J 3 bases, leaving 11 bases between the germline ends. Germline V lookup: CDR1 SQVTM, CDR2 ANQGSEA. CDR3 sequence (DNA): TGCAGCAGCGCCGGCCACTACGAGCAGTACTTC. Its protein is CSSAGHYEQYF.

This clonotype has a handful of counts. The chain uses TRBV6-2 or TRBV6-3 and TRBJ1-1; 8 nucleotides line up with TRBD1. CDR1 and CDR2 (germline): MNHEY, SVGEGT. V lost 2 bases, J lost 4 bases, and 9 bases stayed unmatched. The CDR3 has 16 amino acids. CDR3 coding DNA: TGTGCCAGCAGTTACGTCAGGGGGCGAGCTTTCACTGAAGCTTTCTTT. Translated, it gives CASSYVRGRAFTEAFF.

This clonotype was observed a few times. The CDR3 DNA is TGTGCTAGTGGTTCCCCCCCTCAGCATTTT. As protein: CASGSPPQHF. The V and J genes are TRBV12-5 and TRBJ1-5; D ambiguous. The V end was cut by 4 bases, the J end by 13 bases, with 8 bases between. Germline CDR1 reads LGHNT; CDR2 reads FRNRAP. CDR3 size: 10 residues. The variable domain in full, with the rest retrieved from reference TRBV12-5 and TRBJ1-5, is DARVTQTPRHKVTEMGQEVTMRCQPILGHNTVFWYRQTMMQGLELLAYFRNRAPLDDSGMPKDRFSAEMPDATLATLKIQPSEPRDSAVYFCASGSPPQHFGDGTRLSIL.

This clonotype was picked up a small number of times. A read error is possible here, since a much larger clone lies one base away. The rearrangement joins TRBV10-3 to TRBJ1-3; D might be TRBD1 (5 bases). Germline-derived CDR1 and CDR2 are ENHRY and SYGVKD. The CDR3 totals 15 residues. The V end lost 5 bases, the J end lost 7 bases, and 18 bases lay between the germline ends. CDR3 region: CAISRPGRGWNTIYF. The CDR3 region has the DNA TGTGCCATCAGTCGCCCGGGAAGGGGATGGAACACCATATATTTT.

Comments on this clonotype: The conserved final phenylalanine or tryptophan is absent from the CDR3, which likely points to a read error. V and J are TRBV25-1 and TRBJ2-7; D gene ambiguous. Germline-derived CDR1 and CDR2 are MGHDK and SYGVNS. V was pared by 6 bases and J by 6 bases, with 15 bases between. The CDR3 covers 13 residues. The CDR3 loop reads CASSPRSEAEQYL. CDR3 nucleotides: TGTGCCAGCAGCCCCCGGTCCGAGGCCGAGCAGTACTTG.

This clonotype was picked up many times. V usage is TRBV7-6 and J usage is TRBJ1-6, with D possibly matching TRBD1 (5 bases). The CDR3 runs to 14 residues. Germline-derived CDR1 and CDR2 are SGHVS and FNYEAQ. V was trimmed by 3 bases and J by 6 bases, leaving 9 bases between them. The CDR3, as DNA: TGTGCCAGCAGCTTGCAGGGATCTAATTCACCCCTCCACTTT. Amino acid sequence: CASSLQGSNSPLHF.

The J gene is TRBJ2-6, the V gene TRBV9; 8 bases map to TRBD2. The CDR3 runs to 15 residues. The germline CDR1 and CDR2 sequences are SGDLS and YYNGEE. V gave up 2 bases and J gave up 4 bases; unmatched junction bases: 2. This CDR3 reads CASSVSSGGANVLTF. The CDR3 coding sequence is TGTGCCAGCAGCGTTTCTAGCGGGGGGGCCAACGTCCTGACTTTC.

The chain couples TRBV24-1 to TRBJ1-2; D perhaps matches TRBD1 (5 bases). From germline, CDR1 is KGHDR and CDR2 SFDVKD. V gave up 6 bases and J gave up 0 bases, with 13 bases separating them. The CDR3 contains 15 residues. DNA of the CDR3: TGTGCCACCAGTAAGGGACTGCAAGCTAACTATGGCTACACCTTC. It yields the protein CATSKGLQANYGYTF.